The present entry profiles one TCR beta chain with its context. Its target is unknown. Deletions cut 11 bases from V and 5 bases from J, with 21 bases between. Looked up from germline, CDR1 is SNHLY and CDR2 is FYNNEI. This CDR3 is built from 14 residues. Sequencing used immunoSEQ multiplex PCR; TCRdb keeps in-frame clones, though not all of them. The sample carries some 330,000 clones, 86% recorded once. This sample stems from a study of cytomegalovirus exposure and HLA in healthy donors. Study-wide findings and caveats: That first-cohort TCR clusters tended to co-occur in the roughly 130 validation repertoires was found in a later analysis.

Sequencing used PBMCs. The V gene is TRBV2, the J gene TRBJ1-1; D gene unclear. The source is a woman under 30 in good health and CMV-seronegative. CDR3 sequence: CALRRAQLGTEAFF. DNA of the CDR3: TGTGCCCTTCGAAGGGCCCAACTAGGGACTGAAGCTTTCTTT.